Shown below are 3 T cell receptor beta chains from a single sample sequenced in a study of T cell responses to AZD1222 COVID-19 vaccine. Repertoires were generated with immunoSEQ multiplex PCR, while TCRdb's copy carries only in-frame clones and drops some. This sample has 95,000 to 150,000 clones, with around nine tenths found just once. Source: peripheral blood, taken 28 days after the second dose of the MenACWY control vaccine. Receptors were obtained from an adult who received the MenACWY meningococcal vaccine as a control.

In this sample, this clone turned up once. As DNA, the CDR3 is TGTGCCACCAGCCGAGGACAGGAGAACACCGGGGAGCTGTTTTTT. It codes for CATSRGQENTGELFF. This chain joins TRBV15 and TRBJ2-2, with 7 bases fitting TRBD1. Germline V gene data show CDR1 as LNHNV and CDR2 as YYDKDF (reference sequence). The CDR3 is 15 amino acids. V shed 5 bases and J 1 base; nucleotides not matched to a gene: 4.

The chain couples TRBV27 to TRBJ1-2; D is possibly TRBD1 (5 bases). V was clipped by 3 bases and J by 0 bases, with 14 bases between them. This CDR3 contains 16 residues. From germline, CDR1 is MNHEY and CDR2 SMNVEV (reference sequence). This chain's CDR3 is CASSLGGTYPNYGYTF. The CDR3 DNA reads as TGTGCCAGCAGTTTGGGGGGGACCTACCCTAACTATGGCTACACCTTC.

The chain recombines TRBV27 with TRBJ2-7; D remains unclear. Per the germline V gene, CDR1 is MNHEY and CDR2 is SMNVEV (reference sequence). The CDR3 spans 15 residues. V shed 0 bases and J shed 0 bases, with 9 bases lying between them. CDR3 loop: CASSLSASLSYEQYF. In nucleotides, the CDR3 is TGTGCCAGCAGTTTATCGGCATCCCTCTCCTACGAGCAGTACTTC.